Listed here is a single T cell receptor (beta chain). What it binds is not known. The sample is drawn from a study of Graves' ophthalmopathy and Graves' hyperthyroidism. Whole-study results and caveats: Clonotypes were expanded in thyroid at above 0.001 frequency, and most also appeared in blood.

The authors amplified TCR beta CDR3 regions from RNA transcripts. First-round RT-PCR employed HTBI primers, with a second-round multiplex PCR after it. TCRdb independently ran MiXCR on the multiplex PCR reads; one entry per CDR3 protein. This sample has almost 400,000 distinct CDR3 sequences, with roughly 18% found just once. The CDR3 consists of 13 residues. The V gene end was trimmed by 6 bases and the J gene end by 5 bases; junction bases not matched to a gene: 10. Germline V gene lookup returns CDR1 SQVTM and CDR2 ANQGSEA. This TCR was recovered from a woman in her late teens or twenties with Graves' ophthalmopathy. The sample was peripheral blood. This chain uses TRBV29-1 with TRBJ2-7, with 7 bases lining up with TRBD2. CDR3 DNA sequence: TGCAGCGTGTCATCCCTGGGGGGGAACGAGCAGTACTTC. Residues: CSVSSLGGNEQYF.